Listed below are T cell receptor beta chains from one sample, sequenced in a study of cytomegalovirus exposure and HLA in healthy donors. Using immunoSEQ multiplex PCR, the repertoire was profiled, and TCRdb retains in-frame clones only, with some absent. The table records about 180,000 clones, 77% of them present only once. The sequenced sample consisted of PBMCs. These receptors were taken from an older woman in good health and CMV-seropositive. The CDR3 runs from the conserved cysteine through the conserved F or W. Fields, in order: clone size, D gene, J gene, V gene, CDR3 protein, CDR3 DNA. The D gene is left open where the match is weak. Clone size is given for some rows only: seen once, a few or many times, or a class if the clone is expanded.

abundance: .
d_gene: TRBD1
j_gene: TRBJ1-2
v_gene: TRBV2
CDR3aa: CASSRDREVYGYTF
CDR3nt: TGTGCCAGCAGTAGAGACAGGGAGGTCTATGGCTACACCTTC

abundance: .
d_gene: .
j_gene: TRBJ2-3
v_gene: TRBV19
CDR3aa: CASSMGGRRDF
CDR3nt: TGTGCCAGTAGTATGGGGGGGCGCAGGGATTTT

abundance: .
d_gene: TRBD1
j_gene: TRBJ2-7
v_gene: TRBV4-1
CDR3aa: CASSQAPGQGTYEQYF
CDR3nt: TGCGCCAGCAGCCAAGCCCCGGGACAGGGGACCTACGAGCAGTACTTC

abundance: once
d_gene: TRBD1
j_gene: TRBJ2-5
v_gene: TRBV19
CDR3aa: CASSIGDSTQETQYF
CDR3nt: TGTGCCAGTAGTATAGGGGACAGCACTCAAGAGACCCAGTACTTC

abundance: .
d_gene: .
j_gene: TRBJ2-1
v_gene: TRBV6-1
CDR3aa: CASSPGGTPYNEQFF
CDR3nt: TGTGCCAGCAGTCCAGGGGGGACTCCATACAATGAGCAGTTCTTC

abundance: .
d_gene: TRBD2
j_gene: TRBJ2-2
v_gene: TRBV5-1
CDR3aa: CASSLGNSGDLTGELFF
CDR3nt: TGCGCCAGCAGCTTGGGTAATAGCGGGGATCTCACCGGGGAGCTGTTTTTT

abundance: .
d_gene: .
j_gene: TRBJ2-2
v_gene: TRBV10-3
CDR3aa: CAISWGDATGELFF
CDR3nt: TGTGCCATCAGTTGGGGGGACGCCACCGGGGAGCTGTTTTTT

abundance: .
d_gene: .
j_gene: TRBJ1-1
v_gene: TRBV11-2
CDR3aa: CASSSGLWGGTEAFF
CDR3nt: TGTGCCAGCAGCTCCGGACTGTGGGGAGGTACTGAAGCTTTCTTT

abundance: few
d_gene: .
j_gene: TRBJ1-6
v_gene: TRBV9
CDR3aa: CASSQHHWRGAPLHF
CDR3nt: TGTGCCAGCAGCCAGCACCATTGGAGGGGTGCACCCCTCCACTTT

abundance: once
d_gene: TRBD2
j_gene: TRBJ2-7
v_gene: TRBV5-1
CDR3aa: CASSRGRGGYEQYF
CDR3nt: TGCGCCAGCAGTCGAGGGCGGGGGGGCTACGAGCAGTACTTC